This TCR beta chain was profiled in a study of response to subunit inactivated influenza vaccine. This CDR3 spans 14 amino acids. The V gene's germline CDR1 is SGHAT and CDR2 FQNNGV. Trimming at V came to 6 bases and at J to 4 bases, leaving 5 bases not matched to a gene. Findings and caveats of the study: Authors suggested each seasonal flu vaccination may recruit only limited numbers of new T cells.

MiXCR, applied by TCRdb to the RT-PCR reads, yields one record per CDR3 protein. The sample includes hundreds of thousands of distinct CDR3 sequences, around a sixth of them seen just once. Points on this clonotype: The antigen remains unidentified.

The source of this sequence is a man aged 45-65 years who received an inactivated influenza vaccine. V usage is TRBV11-2 and J usage is TRBJ2-7; TRBD2 matches 11 bases. The sequencing used PBMCs from blood, collected 11 to 12 days after vaccination. The CDR3 nucleotides read TGTGCCAGCAGATCCGGGACTAGCGGATACGAGCAGTACTTC. It codes for CASRSGTSGYEQYF.